This record covers a single T cell receptor beta chain. Its specificity is unknown. Using immunoSEQ multiplex PCR, the repertoire was profiled, and TCRdb retains in-frame clones only, with some absent. Among 51,000 or so clones listed, roughly three quarters were seen once. The data originate from a study of radiotherapy plus CTLA-4 blockade in lung cancer. Whole-study context: Of the patients, roughly 17% showed objective responses and 31% attained disease control.

General study points: Tumor-origin TCR clones grew in blood after radiotherapy plus ipilimumab. Early blood T cell clone dynamics, with interferon-beta, were reported to best predict response.

The germline V gene has CDR1 MGHRA and CDR2 YSYEKL. This CDR3 region has 14 residues. V gave up 4 bases and J gave up 1 base; unmatched junction bases: 1. The V call is TRBV4-1, the J call TRBJ1-1; 9 bases agree with TRBD1. The starting material was peripheral blood, obtained from a patient treated with radiotherapy plus ipilimumab. The sequence came from a human donor with non-small cell lung cancer who had stable disease on radiotherapy plus ipilimumab. CDR3 residues: CASSPGQGNTEAFF. The CDR3 DNA follows: TGCGCCAGCAGCCCGGGACAGGGGAACACTGAAGCTTTCTTT.